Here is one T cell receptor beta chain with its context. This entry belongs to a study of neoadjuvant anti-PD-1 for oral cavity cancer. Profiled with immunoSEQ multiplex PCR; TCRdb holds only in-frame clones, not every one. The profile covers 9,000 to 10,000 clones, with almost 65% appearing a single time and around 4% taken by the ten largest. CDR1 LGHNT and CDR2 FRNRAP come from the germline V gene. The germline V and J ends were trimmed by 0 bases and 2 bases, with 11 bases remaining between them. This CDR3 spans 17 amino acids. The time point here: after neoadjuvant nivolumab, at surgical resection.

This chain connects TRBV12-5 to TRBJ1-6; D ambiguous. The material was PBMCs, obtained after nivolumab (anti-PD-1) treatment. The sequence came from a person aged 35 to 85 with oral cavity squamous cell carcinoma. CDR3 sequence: CASGLVPRETYNSPLHF. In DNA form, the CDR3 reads TGTGCTAGTGGTTTGGTACCGAGGGAAACCTATAATTCACCCCTCCACTTT.